This TCR beta chain was identified in a study of cytomegalovirus exposure and HLA in healthy donors. There are 15 residues in the CDR3. V dropped 6 bases and J dropped 1; count of bases not matched to a gene: 6. Germline V gene lookup returns CDR1 LNHDA and CDR2 SQIVND (reference sequence). This clone has only a few counts. A multiplex PCR was run with 60 Vbeta primers and 13 Jbeta primers. Generated by immunoSEQ multiplex PCR, the TCRdb table keeps only in-frame clones and is missing some. The profile shows 100,000 to 120,000 clones, about 90% of them singletons. The receptor's source is a man aged 35-49 years in good health and CMV-seronegative. Specimen: PBMCs. The chain combines TRBV19 with TRBJ1-3, with TRBD1 matching 7 bases. For the CDR3, the DNA is TGTGCCAGTAGCGGCCAGGGGGTATCTGGAAACACCATATATTTT. It encodes CASSGQGVSGNTIYF.